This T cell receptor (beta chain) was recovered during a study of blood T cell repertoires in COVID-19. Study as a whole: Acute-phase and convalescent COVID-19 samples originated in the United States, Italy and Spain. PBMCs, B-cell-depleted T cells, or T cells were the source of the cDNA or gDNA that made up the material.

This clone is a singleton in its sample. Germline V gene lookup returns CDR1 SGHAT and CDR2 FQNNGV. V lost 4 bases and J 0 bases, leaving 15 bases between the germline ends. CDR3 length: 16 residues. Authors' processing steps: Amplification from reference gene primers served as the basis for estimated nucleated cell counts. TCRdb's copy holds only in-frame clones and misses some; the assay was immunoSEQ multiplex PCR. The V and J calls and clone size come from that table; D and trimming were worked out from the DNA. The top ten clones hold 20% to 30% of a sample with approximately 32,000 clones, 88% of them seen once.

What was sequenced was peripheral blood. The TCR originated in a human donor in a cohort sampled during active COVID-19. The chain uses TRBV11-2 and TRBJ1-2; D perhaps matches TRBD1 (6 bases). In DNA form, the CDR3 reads TGTGCCAGCAGCTCGAGATTACAGGGTTCTAACTATGGCTACACCTTC. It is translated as CASSSRLQGSNYGYTF.